This T cell receptor beta chain was recovered during a study of long-term antiretroviral therapy in people with HIV. Regarding the study as a whole: Diversity rose after ART but stayed below transplant donor controls.

The immunoSEQ assay was v3.0, run at survey level. Repertoires were generated with immunoSEQ multiplex PCR, while TCRdb's copy carries only in-frame clones and drops some. In the table there are 25,000 to 30,000 clones, approximately 90% of which are singletons. V lost 0 bases to trimming and J lost 2 bases, with 13 bases between them. This CDR3 spans 16 amino acids. Germline V lookup: CDR1 MGHRA, CDR2 YSYEKL. For this clone: As yet, its antigen is unknown.

This sample comprised unsorted PBMCs, obtained about 5.3 years after starting antiretroviral therapy. The TCR was taken from a woman aged 40 to 55 with HIV. The J gene is TRBJ2-5, the V gene TRBV4-1; D call uncertain. As DNA, the CDR3 is TGCGCCAGCAGCCAAGATGGAGACGGCTGGCAAGAGACCCAGTACTTC. Encoded protein: CASSQDGDGWQETQYF.